This T cell receptor beta chain was retrieved from a study of shared clonotypes between healthy human individuals. Study observations and caveats: Exclusively blood specimens were collected; tissue repertoires likely differ.

At the deep level, the assay was run. Study processing details: Filtering differed, since immunoSEQ gave only junction sequences and no quality scores. Sequencing used immunoSEQ multiplex PCR; TCRdb keeps in-frame clones, though not all of them. The V and J calls and the clone size are those of that table, but D and trimming were determined from the DNA. The data contain about 1,800,000 clones, approximately 94% of them singletons. The V end was cut by 2 bases, the J end by 4 bases, with 9 bases between. Germline V lookup: CDR1 MNHEY, CDR2 SMNVEV (reference sequence). The CDR3 sequence is 13 residues long. As regards this clone: What it recognizes is unknown.

Naive CD8 isolation took CD45RO-negative cells positively selected for CCR7 and excluded terminally differentiated effector memory CD45RA+ cells. The sequence was obtained from a man aged 18 to 35 in good health. The sample comprised naive CD8+ T cells sorted from blood. This chain links TRBV27 with TRBJ2-7; D remains ambiguous. This chain's CDR3 is CASSLKAQYEQYF. In DNA form, the CDR3 reads TGTGCCAGCAGTTTAAAGGCGCAGTACGAGCAGTACTTC.